The clone carrying this T cell receptor beta chain was counted once. This entry comes from a study of control samples from healthy donors and cancer patients. Trimming shortened V by 5 bases and J by 4 bases, and 14 bases separated the two germline ends. Looked up from germline, CDR1 is LNHDA and CDR2 is SQIVND (reference sequence). The CDR3 runs 14 residues. The protocol was immunoSEQ multiplex PCR, while the TCRdb copy is restricted to in-frame clones and leaves out a portion. Found here are 400,000 to 500,000 clones, about 93% of them singletons; the top ten hold roughly 6.4%. The genes are TRBV19 and TRBJ1-1; the D is unclear. The source is a man aged 35-49 years with head and neck cancer. Sequencing input: PBMCs. The CDR3 protein is CASSPTLSITEAFF. In DNA form, the CDR3 reads TGTGCCAGTAGTCCCACCCTAAGCATCACTGAAGCTTTCTTT.